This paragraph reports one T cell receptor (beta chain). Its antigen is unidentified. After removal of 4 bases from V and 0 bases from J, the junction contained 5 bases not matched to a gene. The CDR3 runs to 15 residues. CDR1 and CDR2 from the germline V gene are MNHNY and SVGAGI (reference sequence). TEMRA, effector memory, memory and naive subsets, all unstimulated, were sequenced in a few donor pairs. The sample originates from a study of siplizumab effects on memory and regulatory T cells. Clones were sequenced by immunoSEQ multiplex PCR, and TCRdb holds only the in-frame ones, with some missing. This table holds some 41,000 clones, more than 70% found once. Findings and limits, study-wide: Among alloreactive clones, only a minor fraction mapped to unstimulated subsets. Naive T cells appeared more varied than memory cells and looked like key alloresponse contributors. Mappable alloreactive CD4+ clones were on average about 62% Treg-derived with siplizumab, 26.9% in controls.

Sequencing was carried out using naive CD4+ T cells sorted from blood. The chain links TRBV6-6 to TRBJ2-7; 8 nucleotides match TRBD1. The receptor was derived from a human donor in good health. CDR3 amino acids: CASSWGTGLSYEQYF. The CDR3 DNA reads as TGTGCCAGCAGTTGGGGGACAGGCCTCTCCTACGAGCAGTACTTC.